A single sample gave rise to the 17 T cell receptor beta chains below, sequenced in a study of shared clonotypes between healthy human individuals (dated by TCRdb to about 2020). Library preparation was by the immunoSEQ multiplex PCR assay. This is the immuneACCESS table as TCRdb keeps it, with only in-frame sequences that have V and J called. A part of the clones is gone; compared with another copy, unresolved V genes explain less than half, and the rest is unexplained. The sample table contains a few million clones; only one count was recorded for around 95% of them. Over 0.1% of the sample belongs to the ten largest clones. Sequencing was done on a sample of naive CD4+ T cells sorted from blood. The intended sense of this specimen's cell subset or site label: CD45RA+ positively selected. The origin of the receptors is a young man in good health.

This chain connects TRBV7-9 to TRBJ2-3; 8 nucleotides align to TRBD1. V lost 4 bases to trimming and J lost 2 bases; unmatched junction nucleotides: 5. Germline CDR1 and CDR2: SEHNR and FQNEAQ (reference sequence). There are 15 residues in the CDR3. This CDR3 reads CASSSPDRVTDTQYF. The CDR3 nucleotides are TGTGCCAGCAGCTCTCCGGACAGGGTCACAGATACGCAGTATTTT.

CDR3 amino acids: CASSPDKGDEQYF. The DNA for the CDR3 is TGTGCCAGCTCACCAGACAAAGGGGACGAGCAGTACTTC. This rearrangement joins TRBV18 to TRBJ2-7; tentatively, D is TRBD1 (5 bases). Germline CDR1 KGHSH, CDR2 LQKENI. Trimming removed 2 bases at V and 5 bases at J, with 10 bases between. The CDR3 is 13 amino acids.

The J gene is TRBJ2-2, the V gene TRBV4-1; D remains unclear. The CDR3 is 18 residues long. CDR1 and CDR2 (germline): MGHRA, YSYEKL. Between the trimmed V and J ends, which lost 0 bases and 0 bases, there was a span of 14 bases. Here the CDR3 DNA reads TGCGCCAGCAGCCAAGATCCCCGTGACTCAACGAACACCGGGGAGCTGTTTTTT. Translating gives CASSQDPRDSTNTGELFF.

This chain joins TRBV18 and TRBJ1-1; D unresolved. The V gene's germline CDR1 is KGHSH and CDR2 LQKENI. Trimming stripped 3 bases from V and 4 bases from J, with 12 bases between. CDR3 size: 14 residues. CDR3 sequence reads: CASSPLEVSTEAFF. The CDR3 DNA reads as TGTGCCAGCTCACCGTTGGAAGTGTCCACTGAAGCTTTCTTT. The variable domain in full, completed from reference TRBV18 and TRBJ1-1, reads NAGVMQNPRHLVRRRGQEARLRCSPMKGHSHVYWYRQLPEEGLKFMVYLQKENIIDESGMPKERFSAEFPKEGPSILRIQQVVRGDSAAYFCASSPLEVSTEAFFGQGTRLTVV.

The genes are TRBV5-6 and TRBJ1-3, with D unclear. This CDR3 region has 15 residues. Looked up from germline, CDR1 is SGHDT and CDR2 is YYEEEE. Trimming left V 4 bases short and J 0 bases short, with 11 bases between. CDR3 protein: CASSIRRSSGNTIYF. In DNA form, the CDR3 reads TGTGCCAGCAGCATAAGGAGGAGCTCTGGAAACACCATATATTTT.

This clone was found once. The V and J genes are TRBV7-9 and TRBJ2-3; possibly TRBD1 for D (7 bases). Germline lookup yields CDR1 SEHNR and CDR2 FQNEAQ (reference sequence). This CDR3 is built from 15 residues. V was pared by 3 bases and J by 4 bases, with 14 bases between. CDR3 residues: CASSFRGAVADTQYF. CDR3 DNA: TGTGCCAGCAGCTTCAGGGGGGCAGTCGCAGATACGCAGTATTTT. Combining the CDR3 with reference TRBV7-9 and TRBJ2-3 gives the whole variable domain DTGVSQNPRHKITKRGQNVTFRCDPISEHNRLYWYRQTLGQGPEFLTYFQNEAQLEKSRLLSDRFSAERPKGSFSTLEIQRTEQGDSAMYLCASSFRGAVADTQYFGPGTRLTVL.

This clone was picked up one time. V and J are TRBV2 and TRBJ1-4; D gene ambiguous. There are 13 residues in the CDR3. V lost 4 bases and J 16 bases, leaving 19 bases between the germline ends. The germline gives CDR1 SNHLY, CDR2 FYNNEI. Here the CDR3 reads CASSASQATHGFF. CDR3 nucleotides: TGTGCCAGCAGTGCCAGTCAAGCGACCCATGGGTTTTTT.

In its sample, this clone was seen once. The chain employs TRBV4-1 and TRBJ1-4; D not resolved. The V end was cut by 1 base, the J end by 8 bases, with 17 bases between. The CDR3 has 16 amino acids. CDR1 is MGHRA, CDR2 YSYEKL, per germline. CDR3 residues: CASSQGKGRFDEKLFF. The CDR3 DNA follows: TGCGCCAGCAGCCAAGGGAAGGGCAGGTTTGACGAAAAACTGTTTTTT.

The chain is built from TRBV18 and TRBJ1-2, with D uncertain. V lost 5 bases and J 1 base, leaving 14 bases between the germline ends. The CDR3 covers 15 residues. Germline V lookup: CDR1 KGHSH, CDR2 LQKENI. The CDR3 DNA reads as TGTGCCAGCTCAACTCGGGTCCCCTTTAACTATGGCTACACCTTC. Translated, it gives CASSTRVPFNYGYTF.

The chain couples TRBV6-1 to TRBJ1-4; D possibly corresponds to TRBD1 (6 bases). Germline V lookup: CDR1 MNHNS, CDR2 SASEGT. V gave up 2 bases and J gave up 6 bases, with 13 bases separating them. The CDR3 spans 15 residues. CDR3 residues: CASSERPEGDEKLFF. CDR3 bases: TGTGCCAGCAGTGAAAGACCTGAGGGGGATGAAAAACTGTTTTTT.

The V gene is TRBV2, the J gene TRBJ1-1; a weak D match, TRBD1 (6 bases). CDR1 and CDR2 from the germline V gene are SNHLY and FYNNEI. CDR3 length equals 13 residues. Trimming left V 7 bases short and J 3 bases short, with 12 bases between. Here the CDR3 reads CASKYRVDTEAFF. The DNA for the CDR3 is TGTGCCAGCAAGTACAGGGTGGACACTGAAGCTTTCTTT.

V usage is TRBV7-8 and J usage is TRBJ2-7; a weak D match, TRBD2 (5 bases). CDR3 length: 17 amino acids. The V end was cut by 0 bases, the J end by 1 base, with 16 bases between. Germline V lookup: CDR1 SGHVS, CDR2 FQNEAQ. This CDR3 is CASSLALTPADSYEQYF. In DNA, the CDR3 is TGTGCCAGCAGCTTAGCCCTGACCCCAGCGGATTCCTACGAGCAGTACTTC. The variable domain in full, with the rest retrieved from reference TRBV7-8 and TRBJ2-7, is GAGVSQSPRYKVAKRGQDVALRCDPISGHVSLFWYQQALGQGPEFLTYFQNEAQLDKSGLPSDRFFAERPEGSVSTLKIQRTQQEDSAVYLCASSLALTPADSYEQYFGPGTRLTVT.

The J gene is TRBJ2-4, the V gene TRBV30, with 8 bases identical to TRBD1. This CDR3 region has 14 residues. V was clipped by 8 bases and J by 1 base; unmatched bases: 7. Germline assignment: CDR1 GTSNPN and CDR2 SVGIG (reference sequence). The CDR3 DNA is TGTGCCCTGGACCAGGGGGCGGCCAAAAACATTCAGTACTTC. This encodes CALDQGAAKNIQYF.

The rearrangement links TRBV30 to TRBJ2-5; 8 nucleotides align to TRBD1. The CDR3 has 15 amino acids. Losses at the gene ends were 1 base for V and 5 bases for J; bases not matched to a gene: 9. CDR1 is GTSNPN and CDR2 is SVGIG in the germline V gene (reference sequence). Here the CDR3 reads CAWSGRDRNTETQYF. The DNA for the CDR3 is TGTGCCTGGAGTGGCCGGGACAGGAATACGGAGACCCAGTACTTC.

The V gene is TRBV7-8, the J gene TRBJ2-2; D uncertain. This CDR3 comprises 15 residues. The germline CDR1 and CDR2 sequences are SGHVS and FQNEAQ. Trimming left V 6 bases short and J 3 bases short, with 14 bases between. CDR3 DNA: TGTGCCAGCAGAATAAGGGAAGGGTACACCGGGGAGCTGTTTTTT. As protein: CASRIREGYTGELFF.

With regard to this clone: The identical CDR3 is also encoded by other nucleotide sequences in the sample. The J gene is TRBJ2-5, the V gene TRBV20-1; D is unresolved. V was cut by 4 bases and J by 5 bases, with 5 bases left in between. This CDR3 has 10 residues. The germline V gene encodes CDR1 DFQATT and CDR2 SNEGSKA (reference sequence). The CDR3 bases are TGCAGTGCTAAAAGCGAGACCCAGTACTTC. It translates to CSAKSETQYF.

The chain links TRBV5-1 to TRBJ2-2; a weak D match, TRBD1 (5 bases). CDR3 length equals 14 residues. The germline V gene has CDR1 SGHRS and CDR2 YFSETQ. V lost 7 bases and J 1 base, leaving 11 bases between the germline ends. The CDR3 region is CASVQGKNTGELFF. The CDR3 coding sequence is TGCGCCAGCGTCCAGGGAAAGAACACCGGGGAGCTGTTTTTT.